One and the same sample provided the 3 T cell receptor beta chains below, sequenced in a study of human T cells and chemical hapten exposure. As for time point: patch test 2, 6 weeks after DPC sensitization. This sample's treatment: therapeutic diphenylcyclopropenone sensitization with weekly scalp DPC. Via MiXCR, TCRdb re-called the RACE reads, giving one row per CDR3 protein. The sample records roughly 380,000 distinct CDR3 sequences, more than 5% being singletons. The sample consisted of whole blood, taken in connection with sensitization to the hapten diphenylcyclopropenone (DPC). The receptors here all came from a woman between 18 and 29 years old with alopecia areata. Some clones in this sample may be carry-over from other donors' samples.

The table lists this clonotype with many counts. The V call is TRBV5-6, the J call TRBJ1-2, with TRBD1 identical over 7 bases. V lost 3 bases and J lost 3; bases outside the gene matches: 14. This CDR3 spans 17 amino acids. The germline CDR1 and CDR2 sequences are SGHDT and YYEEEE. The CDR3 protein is CASSSPGSTGYDYGYTF. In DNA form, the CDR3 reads TGTGCCAGCAGCTCCCCGGGGTCGACAGGGTATGACTATGGCTACACCTTC.

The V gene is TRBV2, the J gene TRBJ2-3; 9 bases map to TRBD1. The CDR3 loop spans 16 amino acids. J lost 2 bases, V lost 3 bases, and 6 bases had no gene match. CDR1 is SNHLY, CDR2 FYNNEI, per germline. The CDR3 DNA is TGTGCCAGCAGTGAGACAGGGGGACTCTACACAGATACGCAGTATTTT. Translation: CASSETGGLYTDTQYF.

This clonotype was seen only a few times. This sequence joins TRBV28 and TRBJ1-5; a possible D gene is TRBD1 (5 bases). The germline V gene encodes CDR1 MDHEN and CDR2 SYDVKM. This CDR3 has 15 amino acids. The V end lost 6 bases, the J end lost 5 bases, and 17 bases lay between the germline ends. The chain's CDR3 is CASSQTLEGDQPQHF. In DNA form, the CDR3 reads TGTGCCAGCAGCCAAACCCTAGAAGGGGATCAGCCCCAGCATTTT.